The rows below give T cell receptor beta chains drawn from one sample of a study of shared clonotypes between healthy human individuals. Produced via immunoSEQ multiplex PCR; TCRdb's table is partial and in-frame only. Altogether 2.3 million or so clones are present, roughly 93% being singletons, with the ten largest covering approximately 0.4%. Sequencing was carried out using naive CD4+ T cells from PBMCs. The source of these receptors is a man aged 18-30 years in good health. Some clones in this sample may be carry-over from other donors' samples. Each CDR3 is given with its conserved first and last residue. A D gene is named only where the DNA matches it firmly. A clone size is listed for some rows: how often the clone was seen (once, few, many), or a class if it is expanded.

V	D	size	J	CDR3	DNA
TRBV11-1	NA	NA	TRBJ1-5	CASSFSVGEPQHF	TGTGCCAGCAGCTTTTCGGTGGGGGAGCCCCAGCATTTT
TRBV19	NA	NA	TRBJ2-7	CASSIAVGLYEQYF	TGTGCCAGTAGTATAGCGGTGGGCCTTTACGAGCAGTACTTC
TRBV7-6	TRBD1	NA	TRBJ1-2	CASSLDTGQNYGYTF	TGTGCCAGCAGCTTAGATACGGGACAGAACTATGGCTACACCTTC
TRBV2	TRBD2	NA	TRBJ2-1	CASSDRTSGYNEQFF	TGTGCCAGCAGTGACAGGACTAGCGGTTACAATGAGCAGTTCTTC
TRBV27	NA	NA	TRBJ2-3	CASSFRGVDTQYF	TGTGCCAGCAGTTTTAGAGGAGTAGATACGCAGTATTTT
TRBV11-2	NA	NA	TRBJ1-1	CASSRMGGVPEAFF	TGTGCCAGCAGCCGGATGGGGGGGGTTCCTGAAGCTTTCTTT
TRBV2	TRBD2	NA	TRBJ2-1	CASSDSAGESYNEQFF	TGTGCCAGCAGTGATTCGGCGGGAGAGTCCTACAATGAGCAGTTCTTC
TRBV29-1	NA	NA	TRBJ2-1	CSVRSPLYNEQFF	TGCAGCGTGAGGTCCCCCTTATACAATGAGCAGTTCTTC
TRBV11-2	NA	NA	TRBJ1-2	CASSSTGSIHGYTF	TGTGCCAGCAGCTCGACAGGTTCGATCCATGGCTACACCTTC
TRBV9	NA	NA	TRBJ1-3	CASSVEPGGNTIYF	TGTGCCAGCAGCGTAGAGCCAGGGGGAAACACCATATATTTT
TRBV7-2	TRBD2	NA	TRBJ2-3	CASSLLSGSPTDTQYF	TGTGCCAGCAGCTTACTTAGCGGGAGCCCCACAGATACGCAGTATTTT
TRBV19	NA	NA	TRBJ2-1	CASSIGSRGNEQFF	TGTGCCAGTAGTATAGGGTCCCGAGGTAATGAGCAGTTCTTC
TRBV6-1	NA	NA	TRBJ2-7	CASSEQTISYEQYF	TGTGCCAGCAGTGAACAGACGATATCCTACGAGCAGTACTTC
TRBV18	TRBD1	NA	TRBJ1-4	CASSPGTGGEKLFF	TGTGCCAGCTCACCCGGGACAGGGGGCGAAAAACTGTTTTTT
TRBV27	NA	NA	TRBJ2-7	CASSLGGGWTYEQYF	TGTGCCAGCAGTTTAGGAGGGGGCTGGACCTACGAGCAGTACTTC
TRBV7-6	TRBD2	NA	TRBJ2-1	CASSPKAGGSYNEQFF	TGTGCCAGCAGCCCAAAAGCGGGAGGTTCCTACAATGAGCAGTTCTTC
TRBV2	NA	NA	TRBJ2-2	CASRYRNTGELFF	TGTGCCAGCAGGTACCGCAACACCGGGGAGCTGTTTTTT
TRBV4-1	TRBD1	NA	TRBJ2-7	CASSQGQGAYEQYF	TGCGCCAGCAGCCAAGGACAGGGGGCCTACGAGCAGTACTTC
TRBV19	NA	NA	TRBJ1-1	CASSIDGPEAFF	TGTGCCAGTAGTATCGACGGGCCTGAAGCTTTCTTT
TRBV19	TRBD1	NA	TRBJ2-7	CASSPGQLDYEQYF	TGTGCCAGTAGCCCGGGACAGCTAGACTACGAGCAGTACTTC
TRBV5-1	TRBD1	NA	TRBJ1-4	CASSLGGLDRGRFF	TGCGCCAGCAGCTTGGGAGGTTTGGACAGGGGGCGTTTTTTT
TRBV14	TRBD1	NA	TRBJ2-7	CASSQYRDRDVEQYF	TGTGCCAGCAGCCAGTACCGGGACAGGGACGTAGAGCAGTACTTC
TRBV6-1	NA	once	TRBJ1-2	CASSDRTRSYGYTF	TGTGCCAGCAGTGACCGGACGCGAAGCTATGGCTACACCTTC
TRBV11-2	NA	NA	TRBJ2-1	CASSLRPWAGVYNEQFF	TGTGCCAGCAGCTTACGACCTTGGGCAGGGGTCTACAATGAGCAGTTCTTC
TRBV6-1	TRBD1	NA	TRBJ2-7	CASSDRDRFYEQYF	TGTGCCAGCAGTGACCGGGACAGGTTCTACGAGCAGTACTTC
TRBV7-2	NA	NA	TRBJ1-2	CASSLGGDMTGHFNYGYTF	TGTGCCAGCAGCTTAGGGGGGGATATGACGGGACACTTCAACTATGGCTACACCTTC